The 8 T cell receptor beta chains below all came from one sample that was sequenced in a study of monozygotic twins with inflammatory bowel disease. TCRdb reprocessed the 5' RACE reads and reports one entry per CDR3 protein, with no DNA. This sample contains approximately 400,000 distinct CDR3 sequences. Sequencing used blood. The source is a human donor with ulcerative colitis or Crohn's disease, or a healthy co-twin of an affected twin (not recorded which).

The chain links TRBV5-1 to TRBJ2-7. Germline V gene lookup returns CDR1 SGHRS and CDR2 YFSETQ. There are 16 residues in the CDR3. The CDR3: CASSLAYDRMSYEQYF. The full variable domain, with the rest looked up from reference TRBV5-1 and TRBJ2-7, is KAGVTQTPRYLIKTRGQQVTLSCSPISGHRSVSWYQQTPGQGLQFLFEYFSETQRNKGNFPGRFSGRQFSNSRSEMNVSTLELGDSALYLCASSLAYDRMSYEQYFGPGTRLTVT.

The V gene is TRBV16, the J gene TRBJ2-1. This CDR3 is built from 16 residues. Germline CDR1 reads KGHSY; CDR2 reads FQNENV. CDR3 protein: CASSQSRRVSYNEQFF.

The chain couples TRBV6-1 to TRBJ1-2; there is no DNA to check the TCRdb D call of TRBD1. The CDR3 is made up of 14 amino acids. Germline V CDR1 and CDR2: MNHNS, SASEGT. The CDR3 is CASRTGGRSYGYTF.

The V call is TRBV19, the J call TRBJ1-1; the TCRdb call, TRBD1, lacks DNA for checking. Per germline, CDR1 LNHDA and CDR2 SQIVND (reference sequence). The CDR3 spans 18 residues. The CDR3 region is CASSIDSILRGAGTEAFF.

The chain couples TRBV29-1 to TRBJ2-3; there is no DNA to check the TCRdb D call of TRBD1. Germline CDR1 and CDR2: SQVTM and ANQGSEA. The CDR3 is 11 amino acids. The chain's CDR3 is CSVGLQGTQYF.

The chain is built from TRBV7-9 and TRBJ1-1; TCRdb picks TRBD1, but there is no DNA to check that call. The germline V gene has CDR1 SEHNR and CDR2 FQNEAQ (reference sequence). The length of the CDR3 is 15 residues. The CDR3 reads CASSSWGSGGTEAFF.

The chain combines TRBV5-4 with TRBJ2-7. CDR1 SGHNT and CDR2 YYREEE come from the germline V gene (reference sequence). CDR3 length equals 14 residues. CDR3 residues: CASSLWPKDYEQYF.

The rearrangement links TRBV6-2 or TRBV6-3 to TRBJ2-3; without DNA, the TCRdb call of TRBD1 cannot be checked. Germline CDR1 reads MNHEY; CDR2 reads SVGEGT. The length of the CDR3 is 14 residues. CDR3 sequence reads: CASSGTGKTDTQYF.